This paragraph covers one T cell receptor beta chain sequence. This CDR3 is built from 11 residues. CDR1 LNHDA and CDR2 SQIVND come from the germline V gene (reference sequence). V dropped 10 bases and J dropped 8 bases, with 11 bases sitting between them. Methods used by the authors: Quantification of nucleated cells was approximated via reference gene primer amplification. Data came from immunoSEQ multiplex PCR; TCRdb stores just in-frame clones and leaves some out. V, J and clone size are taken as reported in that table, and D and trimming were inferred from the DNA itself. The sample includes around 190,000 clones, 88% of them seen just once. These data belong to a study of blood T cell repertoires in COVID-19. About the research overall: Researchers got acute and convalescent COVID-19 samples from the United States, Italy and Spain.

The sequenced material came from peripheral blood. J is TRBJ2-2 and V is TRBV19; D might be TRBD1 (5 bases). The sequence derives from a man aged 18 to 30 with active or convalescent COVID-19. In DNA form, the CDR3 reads TGTGCCACCCAGGGTCCAGGGGAGCTGTTTTTT. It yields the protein CATQGPGELFF. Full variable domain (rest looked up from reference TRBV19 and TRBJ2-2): DGGITQSPKYLFRKEGQNVTLSCEQNLNHDAMYWYRQDPGQGLRLIYYSQIVNDFQKGDIAEGYSVSREKKESFPLTVTSAQKNPTAFYLCATQGPGELFFGEGSRLTVL.